Presented here are 28 T cell receptor beta chains from one specimen sequenced in a study of shared clonotypes between healthy human individuals. Repertoires were generated with immunoSEQ multiplex PCR, while TCRdb's copy carries only in-frame clones and drops some. The sample consists of 2 million to 2.5 million clones, 90% to 96% of them appearing once. The sequenced material came from naive CD4+ T cells sorted from blood. Noted subset: CD45RA+ positively selected. These receptors originate from a young man in good health.

As regards this clone: Other DNA sequences in the sample encode the same CDR3. The rearrangement links TRBV4-3 to TRBJ2-7; D ambiguous. Germline V gives CDR1 LGHNA, CDR2 YSLEER. The CDR3 is 13 amino acids. V dropped 3 bases and J dropped 2 bases, with 8 bases sitting between them. The DNA of the CDR3 is TGCGCCAGCAGCCAGGAAAGGGCCTACGAGCAGTACTTC. Translated, it gives CASSQERAYEQYF.

This chain joins TRBV7-2 and TRBJ2-7; D gene ambiguous. Per the germline V gene, CDR1 is SGHTA and CDR2 is FQGNSA. The CDR3 runs to 15 residues. V was shortened by 4 bases and J by 1 base, with 14 bases between the two germline ends. The chain's CDR3 is CASSYHRDPSYEQYF. In nucleotides, the CDR3 is TGTGCCAGCAGCTATCATCGTGATCCTTCCTACGAGCAGTACTTC. Full variable domain (outside the CDR3, taken from reference TRBV7-2 and TRBJ2-7): GAGVSQSPSNKVTEKGKDVELRCDPISGHTALYWYRQSLGQGLEFLIYFQGNSAPDKSGLPSDRFSAERTGGSVSTLTIQRTQQEDSAVYLCASSYHRDPSYEQYFGPGTRLTVT.

V and J are TRBV10-2 and TRBJ2-1; possibly TRBD1 for D (6 bases). V shed 0 bases and J shed 3 bases, with 15 bases lying between them. The CDR3 contains 17 residues. In germline, CDR1 is WSHSY, CDR2 SAAADI. CDR3 nucleotide sequence: TGCGCCAGCAGTGAGTCGATCCGGGACACCCACTACAATGAGCAGTTCTTC. This encodes CASSESIRDTHYNEQFF.

The J gene is TRBJ1-5, the V gene TRBV6-1; TRBD1 is a possible D gene (5 bases). Germline V gene data show CDR1 as MNHNS and CDR2 as SASEGT. The CDR3 contains 14 residues. V lost 8 bases to trimming and J lost 1 base, with 12 bases between them. CDR3 DNA sequence: TGTGCCAGCTTTAAAGAGGGGAGCAATCAGCCCCAGCATTTT. This encodes CASFKEGSNQPQHF.

The chain carries TRBV4-1 and TRBJ2-4; TRBD2 is a possible D gene (6 bases). The V end was cut by 1 base, the J end by 5 bases, with 18 bases between. This CDR3 comprises 17 residues. From germline, CDR1 is MGHRA and CDR2 YSYEKL. Here the CDR3 reads CASSQGRASPVQNIQYF. The CDR3 DNA is TGCGCCAGCAGCCAAGGGAGGGCGAGTCCAGTGCAAAACATTCAGTACTTC.

CDR3 nucleotide sequence: TGTGCCAGCAGTTTTCTAGCGGGGGCTTTTACCGGGGAGCTGTTTTTT. Its translation is CASSFLAGAFTGELFF. V gene TRBV27 combines with J gene TRBJ2-2; 10 bases are a match to TRBD2. CDR3 length: 16 amino acids. Germline V lookup: CDR1 MNHEY, CDR2 SMNVEV (reference sequence). V lost 3 bases, J lost 5 bases, and 6 bases stayed unmatched.

This rearrangement joins TRBV4-3 to TRBJ2-7; D is uncertain. Trimming pared 3 bases from V and 0 bases from J, leaving 12 bases between. The CDR3 loop spans 15 amino acids. Germline CDR1 and CDR2: LGHNA and YSLEER. Here the CDR3 reads CASSQYITSSYEQYF. The CDR3 DNA follows: TGCGCCAGCAGCCAGTACATAACGAGCTCCTACGAGCAGTACTTC.

V and J are TRBV30 and TRBJ2-2; TRBD2 might be the D (5 bases). The CDR3 is made up of 15 amino acids. Looked up from germline, CDR1 is GTSNPN and CDR2 is SVGIG (reference sequence). The V end was cut by 3 bases, the J end by 1 base, with 12 bases between. This chain's CDR3 is CAWSRGRLNTGELFF. CDR3 sequence (DNA): TGTGCCTGGAGCAGAGGGCGCCTGAACACCGGGGAGCTGTTTTTT.

The rearrangement links TRBV6-1 to TRBJ2-5; D perhaps matches TRBD1 (6 bases). The CDR3 covers 14 residues. Trimming took 6 bases from V and 5 from J, leaving 16 bases between them. CDR1 is MNHNS and CDR2 is SASEGT in the germline V gene. CDR3 protein: CASSLRTVGETQYF. The CDR3 coding sequence is TGTGCCAGCAGCTTACGGACAGTGGGCGAGACCCAGTACTTC.

This chain joins TRBV5-1 and TRBJ1-2; D perhaps matches TRBD1 (5 bases). This CDR3 has 14 residues. Germline V CDR1 and CDR2: SGHRS, YFSETQ. Trimming removed 0 bases at V and 6 bases at J, with 12 bases between. The CDR3 loop is CASSLGQPADGYTF. The CDR3 DNA reads TGCGCCAGCAGCTTGGGACAGCCGGCCGATGGCTACACCTTC.

The chain is built from TRBV28 and TRBJ2-7, with a weak D call TRBD1 (6 bases). CDR1 and CDR2 from the germline V gene are MDHEN and SYDVKM. V lost 6 bases to trimming and J lost 5 bases, with 11 bases between them. This CDR3 comprises 12 residues. The CDR3 DNA is TGTGCCAGCAGACCCGACAGGAACGAGCAGTACTTC. Protein sequence: CASRPDRNEQYF. Filled out from reference TRBV28 and TRBJ2-7, the complete variable domain reads DVKVTQSSRYLVKRTGEKVFLECVQDMDHENMFWYRQDPGLGLRLIYFSYDVKMKEKGDIPEGYSVSREKKERFSLILESASTNQTSMYLCASRPDRNEQYFGPGTRLTVT.

The chain joins TRBV19 to TRBJ2-7, with TRBD1 matching over 9 bases. Germline V gene sequence: CDR1 LNHDA, CDR2 SQIVND (reference sequence). CDR3 size: 15 residues. V was clipped by 8 bases and J by 2 bases; unmatched bases: 10. The CDR3 region is CASSPPGQGTYEQYF. CDR3 DNA sequence: TGTGCCAGTTCCCCCCCGGGACAGGGAACCTACGAGCAGTACTTC.

The rearrangement links TRBV5-1 to TRBJ1-6; TRBD1 aligns across 9 bases. The CDR3 spans 14 residues. The germline V gene has CDR1 SGHRS and CDR2 YFSETQ. V dropped 3 bases and J dropped 7; count of bases not matched to a gene: 2. The CDR3 protein is CASSSQGANSPLHF. In DNA, the CDR3 is TGCGCCAGCAGCTCACAGGGGGCGAATTCACCCCTCCACTTT.

The chain combines TRBV6-1 with TRBJ2-1; D is unclear. V was trimmed by 6 bases and J by 8 bases, leaving 8 bases between them. Germline CDR1 MNHNS, CDR2 SASEGT. CDR3 length: 11 amino acids. The CDR3: CASSRRYEQFF. The CDR3 DNA is TGTGCCAGCAGCAGAAGGTATGAGCAGTTCTTC.

The chain carries TRBV6-5 and TRBJ2-5; a possible D gene is TRBD2 (6 bases). Trimming removed 4 bases at V and 5 bases at J, with 20 bases between. CDR3 length: 16 amino acids. Germline-derived CDR1 and CDR2 are MNHEY and SVGAGI. The chain's CDR3 is CASSSPAGPGAETQYF. The CDR3 coding sequence is TGTGCCAGCAGTTCCCCCGCGGGGCCAGGTGCGGAGACCCAGTACTTC.

This chain links TRBV28 with TRBJ1-3; D remains unclear. From germline, CDR1 is MDHEN and CDR2 SYDVKM. V lost 1 base, J lost 4 bases, and 14 bases lay in between. The CDR3 contains 16 residues. In nucleotides, the CDR3 is TGTGCCAGCAGTTTATTTGGGGTTTTAGACGGAAACACCATATATTTT. Amino acids: CASSLFGVLDGNTIYF.

A word on this clone: In the same sample, other DNA sequences code for this CDR3. This rearrangement joins TRBV6-5 to TRBJ2-3; TRBD1 might be the D (5 bases). The germline V gene has CDR1 MNHEY and CDR2 SVGAGI. This CDR3 region has 11 residues. Deletions cut 6 bases from V and 5 bases from J, with 6 bases between. As DNA, the CDR3 is TGTGCCAGCAGCCAGGGAGATACGCAGTATTTT. Its translation: CASSQGDTQYF.

Only one count was recorded for this clone. The gene calls are TRBV5-1 and TRBJ2-1; 14 nucleotides match TRBD2. Germline assignment: CDR1 SGHRS and CDR2 YFSETQ. The J segment lost 16 bases and the V segment lost 0 bases, leaving 6 bases of the junction unmatched. There are 14 residues in the CDR3. The CDR3: CASSLEGLAGVTFF. The CDR3 DNA reads TGCGCCAGCAGCTTGGAGGGACTAGCGGGAGTTACATTCTTC.

The V and J genes are TRBV7-8 and TRBJ1-4; possibly TRBD1 for D (6 bases). Per germline, CDR1 SGHVS and CDR2 FQNEAQ. Trimming removed 0 bases at V and 8 bases at J, with 16 bases between. This CDR3 is built from 16 residues. CDR3 coding DNA: TGTGCCAGCAGCTTAGCTCCACAGGGACTTTCCGAAAAACTGTTTTTT. Protein product: CASSLAPQGLSEKLFF.

This chain connects TRBV6-5 to TRBJ1-4, with TRBD1 identical over 7 bases. CDR1 and CDR2 from the germline V gene are MNHEY and SVGAGI. This CDR3 region has 16 residues. V shed 2 bases, J shed 5 bases, and the junction held 8 bases outside the gene matches. In nucleotides, the CDR3 is TGTGCCAGCAGTTACAATCCGGGACAGAAAAATGAAAAACTGTTTTTT. Translated: CASSYNPGQKNEKLFF.

This clone came up a few times. This chain links TRBV5-8 with TRBJ2-5; possibly TRBD2 for D (5 bases). This CDR3 comprises 9 residues. V was shortened by 9 bases and J by 10 bases, with 10 bases between the two germline ends. CDR1 SGHTS and CDR2 YDEGEE come from the germline V gene. CDR3 DNA: TGTGCCACCCCGAGGGACCAGTACTTC. Residues: CATPRDQYF.

The chain has TRBV5-8 and TRBJ2-1, with D perhaps matching TRBD1 (6 bases). The V gene lost 1 base and the J gene lost 5 bases, with 16 bases spanning the gap. CDR1 and CDR2 (germline): SGHTS, YDEGEE. This CDR3 comprises 16 residues. Written as DNA, the CDR3 is TGTGCCAGCAGCTTGAAGATGAACAGGGAGCACAATGAGCAGTTCTTC. It encodes CASSLKMNREHNEQFF.

This chain connects TRBV30 to TRBJ1-5; D may be TRBD1 (5 bases). CDR1 and CDR2 (germline): GTSNPN, SVGIG (reference sequence). The CDR3 extends over 13 amino acids. Trimming left V 3 bases short and J 7 bases short, with 13 bases between. This CDR3 is CAWRQASGQPQHF. CDR3 nucleotide sequence: TGTGCCTGGAGACAGGCTTCGGGGCAGCCCCAGCATTTT.

The chain is built from TRBV15 and TRBJ1-1; D is undetermined. This CDR3 spans 15 amino acids. Trimming cost V 0 bases and J 5 bases, with 13 bases left between them. Germline V gives CDR1 LNHNV, CDR2 YYDKDF (reference sequence). The CDR3 here is CATSRDVRVSTEAFF. The CDR3, as DNA: TGTGCCACCAGCAGAGATGTACGGGTCTCGACTGAAGCTTTCTTT. Variable domain in full (rest from reference TRBV15 and TRBJ1-1): DAMVIQNPRYQVTQFGKPVTLSCSQTLNHNVMYWYQQKSSQAPKLLFHYYDKDFNNEADTPDNFQSRRPNTSFCFLDIRSPGLGDTAMYLCATSRDVRVSTEAFFGQGTRLTVV.

A word on this clone: Other DNA sequences of this sample code for an identical CDR3. The V and J genes are TRBV6-5 and TRBJ2-7; 9 bases agree with TRBD1. The germline V gene encodes CDR1 MNHEY and CDR2 SVGAGI. The CDR3 is 14 amino acids. The J segment lost 4 bases and the V segment lost 5 bases, leaving 6 bases of the junction unmatched. CDR3 protein: CASSPGQGTYEQYF. The CDR3, as DNA: TGTGCCAGCAGTCCGGGACAGGGAACTTACGAGCAGTACTTC.

In its sample, this clone was seen once. This chain links TRBV4-3 with TRBJ2-7; 8 nucleotides align to TRBD2. Germline assignment: CDR1 LGHNA and CDR2 YSLEER. J gave up 1 base and V 1 base, and 6 bases lay outside the gene matches. The length of the CDR3 is 16 residues. The CDR3 DNA is TGCGCCAGCAGCCAAGGGTCAGCGGGAGTGTCCTACGAGCAGTACTTC. The encoded protein is CASSQGSAGVSYEQYF.

The J gene is TRBJ2-7, the V gene TRBV29-1; D is ambiguous. With 6 bases removed from V and 1 base from J, the gap between germline ends came to 7 bases. Germline V lookup: CDR1 SQVTM, CDR2 ANQGSEA. This CDR3 spans 11 amino acids. The CDR3 loop is CSVKGSYEQYF. Written as DNA, the CDR3 is TGCAGCGTCAAGGGATCCTACGAGCAGTACTTC.

V and J are TRBV5-1 and TRBJ2-5; no firm D call. The germline V gene encodes CDR1 SGHRS and CDR2 YFSETQ. The CDR3 runs 14 residues. Trimming removed 4 bases at V and 1 base at J, with 11 bases between. The DNA of the CDR3 is TGCGCCAGCAGCGCTGGTGGCGGCCAAGAGACCCAGTACTTC. As protein: CASSAGGGQETQYF.